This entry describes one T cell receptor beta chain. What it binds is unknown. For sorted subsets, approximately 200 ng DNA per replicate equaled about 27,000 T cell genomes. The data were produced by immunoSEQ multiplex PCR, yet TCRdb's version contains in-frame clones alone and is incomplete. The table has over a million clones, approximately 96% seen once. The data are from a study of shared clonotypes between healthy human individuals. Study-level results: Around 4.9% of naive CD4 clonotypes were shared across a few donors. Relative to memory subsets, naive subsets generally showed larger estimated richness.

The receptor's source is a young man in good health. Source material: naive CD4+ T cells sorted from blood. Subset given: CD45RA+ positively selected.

Here the CDR3 DNA reads TGTGCCAGCAGCCGTAGGACTTTCGGCGGGGAGCTGTTTTTT. It specifies CASSRRTFGGELFF. The V gene is TRBV7-3, the J gene TRBJ2-2, with TRBD2 as a possible D gene (5 bases). V lost 5 bases to trimming and J lost 7 bases, with 14 bases between them. Germline V lookup: CDR1 SGHTA, CDR2 FQGTGA. CDR3 length equals 14 residues.